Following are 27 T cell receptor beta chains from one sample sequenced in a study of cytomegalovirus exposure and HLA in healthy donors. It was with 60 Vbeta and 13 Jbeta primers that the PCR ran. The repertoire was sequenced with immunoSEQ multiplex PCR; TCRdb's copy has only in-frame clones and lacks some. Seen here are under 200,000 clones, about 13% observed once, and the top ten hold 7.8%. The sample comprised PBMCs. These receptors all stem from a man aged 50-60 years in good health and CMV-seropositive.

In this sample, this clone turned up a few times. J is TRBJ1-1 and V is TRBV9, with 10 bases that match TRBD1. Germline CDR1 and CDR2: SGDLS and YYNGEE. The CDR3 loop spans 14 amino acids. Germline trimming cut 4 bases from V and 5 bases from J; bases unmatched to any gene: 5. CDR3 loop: CASSFLDRGTEAFF. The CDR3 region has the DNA TGTGCCAGCAGCTTCCTGGACAGGGGGACTGAAGCTTTCTTT.

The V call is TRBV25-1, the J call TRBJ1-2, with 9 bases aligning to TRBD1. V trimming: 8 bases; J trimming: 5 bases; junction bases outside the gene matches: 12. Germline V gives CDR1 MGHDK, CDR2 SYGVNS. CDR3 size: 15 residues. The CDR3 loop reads CASSPPGQGGYGYTF. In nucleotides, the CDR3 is TGTGCCAGCTCCCCTCCGGGACAGGGCGGATATGGCTACACCTTC.

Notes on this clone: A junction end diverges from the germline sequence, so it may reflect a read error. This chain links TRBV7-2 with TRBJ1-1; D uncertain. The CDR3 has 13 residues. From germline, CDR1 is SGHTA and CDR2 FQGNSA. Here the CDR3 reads CASSPTRNTEAFF. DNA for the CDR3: TGCGCCAGCAGCCCCACCAGGAACACTGAAGCTTTCTTT.

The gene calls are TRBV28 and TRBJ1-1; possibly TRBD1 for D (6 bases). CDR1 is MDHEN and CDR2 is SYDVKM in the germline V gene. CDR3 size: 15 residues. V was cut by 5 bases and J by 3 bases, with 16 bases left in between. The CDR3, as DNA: TGTGCCAGCAGTAAACGAACAGGGTTCCACACTGAAGCTTTCTTT. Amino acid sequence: CASSKRTGFHTEAFF.

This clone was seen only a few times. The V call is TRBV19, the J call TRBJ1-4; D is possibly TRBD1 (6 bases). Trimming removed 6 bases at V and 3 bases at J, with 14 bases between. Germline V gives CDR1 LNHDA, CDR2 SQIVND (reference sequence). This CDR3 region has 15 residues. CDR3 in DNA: TGTGCCAGTAGGAAAATGACAGGACCTAATGAAAAACTGTTTTTT. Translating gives CASRKMTGPNEKLFF.

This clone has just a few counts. This chain's CDR3 is CASSQGDRSYEQYF. The DNA for the CDR3 is TGTGCCAGCAGCCAAGGGGACAGGTCCTACGAGCAGTACTTC. The chain links TRBV4-2 to TRBJ2-7, with 8 bases fitting TRBD1. The CDR3 is made up of 14 amino acids. V gave up 1 base and J gave up 1 base; unmatched junction bases: 0. The V gene's germline CDR1 is LGHNA and CDR2 YNFKEQ.

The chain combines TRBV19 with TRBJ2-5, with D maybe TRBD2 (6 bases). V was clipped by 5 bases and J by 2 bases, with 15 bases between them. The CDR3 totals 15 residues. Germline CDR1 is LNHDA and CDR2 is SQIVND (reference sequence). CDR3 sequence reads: CASSQWGGGQETQYF. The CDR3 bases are TGTGCCAGTAGTCAATGGGGTGGGGGGCAAGAGACCCAGTACTTC.

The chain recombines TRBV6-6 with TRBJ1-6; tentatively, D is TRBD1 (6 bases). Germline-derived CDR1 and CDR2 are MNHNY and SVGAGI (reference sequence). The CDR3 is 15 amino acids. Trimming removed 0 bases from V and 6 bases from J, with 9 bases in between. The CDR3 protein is CASSYSGASNSPLHF. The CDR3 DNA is TGTGCCAGCAGTTACTCGGGGGCCTCTAATTCACCCCTCCACTTT.

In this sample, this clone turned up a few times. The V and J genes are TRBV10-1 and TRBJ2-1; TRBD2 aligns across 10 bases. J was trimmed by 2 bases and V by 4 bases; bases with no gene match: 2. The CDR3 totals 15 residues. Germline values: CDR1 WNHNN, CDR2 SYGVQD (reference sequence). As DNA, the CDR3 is TGCGCCAGCAGTGGAGGACTAGCGGCCTACAATGAGCAGTTCTTC. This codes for CASSGGLAAYNEQFF.

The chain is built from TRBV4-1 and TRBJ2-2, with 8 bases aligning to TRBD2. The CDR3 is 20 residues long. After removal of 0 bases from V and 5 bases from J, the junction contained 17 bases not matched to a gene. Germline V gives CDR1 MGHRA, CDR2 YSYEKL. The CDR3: CASSQDLRMAGGPLTGELFF. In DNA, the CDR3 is TGCGCCAGCAGCCAAGATCTTAGGATGGCGGGGGGTCCCTTAACCGGGGAGCTGTTTTTT.

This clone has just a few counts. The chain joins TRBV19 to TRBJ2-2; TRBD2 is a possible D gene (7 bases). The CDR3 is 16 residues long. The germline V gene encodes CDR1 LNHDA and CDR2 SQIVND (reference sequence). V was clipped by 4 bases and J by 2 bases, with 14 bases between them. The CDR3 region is CASSTPGGLNTGELFF. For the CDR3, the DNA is TGTGCCAGTAGTACCCCGGGGGGCTTAAACACCGGGGAGCTGTTTTTT.

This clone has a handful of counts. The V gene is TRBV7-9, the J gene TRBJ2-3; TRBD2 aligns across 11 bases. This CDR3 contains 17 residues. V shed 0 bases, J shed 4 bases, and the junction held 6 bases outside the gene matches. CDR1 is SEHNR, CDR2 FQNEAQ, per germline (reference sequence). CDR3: CASSLASGGARADTQYF. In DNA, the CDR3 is TGTGCCAGCAGCTTAGCTAGCGGGGGGGCCAGGGCAGATACGCAGTATTTT.

CDR3: CASSQRTALAGELFF. CDR3 nucleotides: TGCGCCAGCAGCCAAAGGACAGCCCTGGCCGGGGAGCTGTTTTTT. The rearrangement joins TRBV4-3 to TRBJ2-2; TRBD1 might be the D (6 bases). Trimming took off 2 bases at V and 6 bases at J, with 13 bases between the two ends. Germline loops: CDR1 LGHNA, CDR2 YSLEER. This CDR3 comprises 15 residues.

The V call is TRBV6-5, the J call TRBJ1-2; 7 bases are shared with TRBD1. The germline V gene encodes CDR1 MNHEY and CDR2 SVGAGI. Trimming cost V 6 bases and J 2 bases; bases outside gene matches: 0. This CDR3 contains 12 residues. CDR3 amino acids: CASRTGNYGYTF. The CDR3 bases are TGTGCCAGCAGGACAGGGAACTATGGCTACACCTTC.

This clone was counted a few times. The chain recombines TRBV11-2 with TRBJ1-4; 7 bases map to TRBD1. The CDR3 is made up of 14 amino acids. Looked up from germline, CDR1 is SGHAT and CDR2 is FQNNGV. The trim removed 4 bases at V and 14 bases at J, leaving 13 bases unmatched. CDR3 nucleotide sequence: TGTGCCAGCAGCTCCGGGACAGTTCCCCTCGTCCTGTTTTTT. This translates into CASSSGTVPLVLFF.

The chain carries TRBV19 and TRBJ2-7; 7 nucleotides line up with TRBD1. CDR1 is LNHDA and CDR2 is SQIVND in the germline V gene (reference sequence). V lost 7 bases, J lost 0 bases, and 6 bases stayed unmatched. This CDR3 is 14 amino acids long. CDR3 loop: CASTMDRSSYEQYF. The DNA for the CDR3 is TGTGCCAGTACCATGGACAGGAGCTCCTACGAGCAGTACTTC.

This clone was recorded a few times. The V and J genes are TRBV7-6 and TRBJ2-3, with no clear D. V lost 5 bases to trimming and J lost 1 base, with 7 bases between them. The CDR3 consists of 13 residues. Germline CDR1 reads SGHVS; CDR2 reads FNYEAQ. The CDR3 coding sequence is TGTGCCAGCAGCGGCCAGGGCACAGATACGCAGTATTTT. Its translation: CASSGQGTDTQYF. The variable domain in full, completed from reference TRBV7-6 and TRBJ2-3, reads GAGVSQSPRYKVTKRGQDVALRCDPISGHVSLYWYRQALGQGPEFLTYFNYEAQQDKSGLPNDRFSAERPEGSISTLTIQRTEQRDSAMYRCASSGQGTDTQYFGPGTRLTVL.

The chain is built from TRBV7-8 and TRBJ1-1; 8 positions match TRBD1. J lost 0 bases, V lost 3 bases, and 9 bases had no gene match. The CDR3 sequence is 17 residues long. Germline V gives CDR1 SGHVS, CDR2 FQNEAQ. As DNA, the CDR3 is TGTGCCAGCAGCTTCAGAGACAGGGGTTATATGAACACTGAAGCTTTCTTT. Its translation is CASSFRDRGYMNTEAFF.

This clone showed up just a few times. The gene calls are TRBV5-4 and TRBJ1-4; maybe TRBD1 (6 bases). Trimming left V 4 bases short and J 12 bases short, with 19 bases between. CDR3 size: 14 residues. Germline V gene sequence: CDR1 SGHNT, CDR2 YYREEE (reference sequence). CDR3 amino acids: CASSPAGAREQLFF. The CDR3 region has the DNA TGTGCCAGCAGCCCTGCGGGGGCTCGGGAGCAACTGTTTTTT.

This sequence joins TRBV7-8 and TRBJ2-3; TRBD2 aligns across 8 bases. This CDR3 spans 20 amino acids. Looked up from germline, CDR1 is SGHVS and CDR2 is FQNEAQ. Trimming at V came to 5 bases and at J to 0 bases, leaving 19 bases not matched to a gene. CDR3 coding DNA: TGTGCCAGCAGCACTCCGAGGAAGCGGGGGATGGATTTTAGCACAGATACGCAGTATTTT. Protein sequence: CASSTPRKRGMDFSTDTQYF. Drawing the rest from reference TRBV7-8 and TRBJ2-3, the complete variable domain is GAGVSQSPRYKVAKRGQDVALRCDPISGHVSLFWYQQALGQGPEFLTYFQNEAQLDKSGLPSDRFFAERPEGSVSTLKIQRTQQEDSAVYLCASSTPRKRGMDFSTDTQYFGPGTRLTVL.

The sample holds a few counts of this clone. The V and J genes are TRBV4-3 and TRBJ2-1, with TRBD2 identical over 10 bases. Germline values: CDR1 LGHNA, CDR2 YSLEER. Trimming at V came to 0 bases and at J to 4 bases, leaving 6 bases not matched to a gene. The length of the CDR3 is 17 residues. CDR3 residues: CASSQDSLAGAYNEQFF. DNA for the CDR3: TGCGCCAGCAGCCAAGATAGCCTAGCGGGGGCATACAATGAGCAGTTCTTC.

CDR3 DNA sequence: TGTGCCAGCAGTTTAAAACAGGATCTTAACTATGGCTACACCTTC. This codes for CASSLKQDLNYGYTF. The rearrangement links TRBV27 to TRBJ1-2, with D perhaps matching TRBD1 (5 bases). Trimming pared 2 bases from V and 1 base from J, leaving 11 bases between. CDR1 and CDR2 (germline): MNHEY, SMNVEV (reference sequence). The CDR3 contains 15 residues.

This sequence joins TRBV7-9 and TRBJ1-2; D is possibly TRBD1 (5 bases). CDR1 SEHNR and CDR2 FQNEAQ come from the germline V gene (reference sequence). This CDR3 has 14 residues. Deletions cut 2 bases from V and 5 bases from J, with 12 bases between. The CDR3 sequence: CASSLRGQLYGYTF. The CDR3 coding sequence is TGTGCCAGCAGCTTAAGGGGCCAGCTGTATGGCTACACCTTC.

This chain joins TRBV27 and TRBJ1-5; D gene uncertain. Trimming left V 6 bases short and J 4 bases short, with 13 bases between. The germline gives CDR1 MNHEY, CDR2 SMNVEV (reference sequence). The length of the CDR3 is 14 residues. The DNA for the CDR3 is TGTGCCAGCAGCAAAGGAGAGGTGAATCAGCCCCAGCATTTT. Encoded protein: CASSKGEVNQPQHF.

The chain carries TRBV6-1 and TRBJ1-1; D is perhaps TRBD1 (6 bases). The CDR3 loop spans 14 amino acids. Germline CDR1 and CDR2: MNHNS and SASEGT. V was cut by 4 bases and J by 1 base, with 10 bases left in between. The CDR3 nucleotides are TGTGCCAGCAGTGCTTGGACAGCGAACACTGAAGCTTTCTTT. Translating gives CASSAWTANTEAFF.

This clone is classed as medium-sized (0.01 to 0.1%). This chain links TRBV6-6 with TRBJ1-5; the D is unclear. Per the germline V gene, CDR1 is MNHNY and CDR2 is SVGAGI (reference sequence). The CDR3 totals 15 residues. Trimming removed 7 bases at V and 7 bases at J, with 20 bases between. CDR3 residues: CASKLPTGSFQPQHF. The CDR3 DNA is TGTGCCAGCAAGCTCCCCACGGGGTCCTTCCAGCCCCAGCATTTT.

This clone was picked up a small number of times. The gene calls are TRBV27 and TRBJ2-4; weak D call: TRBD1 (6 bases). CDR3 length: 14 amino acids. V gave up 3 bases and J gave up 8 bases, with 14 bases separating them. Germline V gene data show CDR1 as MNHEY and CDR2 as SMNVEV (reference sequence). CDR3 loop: CASSLGARGDIQYF. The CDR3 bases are TGTGCCAGCAGTTTGGGGGCCCGAGGGGACATTCAGTACTTC.